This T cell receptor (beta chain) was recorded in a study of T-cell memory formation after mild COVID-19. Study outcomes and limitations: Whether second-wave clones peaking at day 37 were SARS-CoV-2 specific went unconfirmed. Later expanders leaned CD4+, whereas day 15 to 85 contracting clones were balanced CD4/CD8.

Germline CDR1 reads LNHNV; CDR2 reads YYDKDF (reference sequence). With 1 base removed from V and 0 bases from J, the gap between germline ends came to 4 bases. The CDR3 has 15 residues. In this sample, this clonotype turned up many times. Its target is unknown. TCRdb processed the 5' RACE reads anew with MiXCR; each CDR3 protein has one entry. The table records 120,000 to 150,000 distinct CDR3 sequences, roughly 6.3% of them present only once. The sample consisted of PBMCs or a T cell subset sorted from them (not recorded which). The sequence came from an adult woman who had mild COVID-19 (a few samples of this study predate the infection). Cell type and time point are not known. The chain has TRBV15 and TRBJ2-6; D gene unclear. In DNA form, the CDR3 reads TGTGCCACCAGCAGAGCCACCTCTGGGGCCAACGTCCTGACTTTC. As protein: CATSRATSGANVLTF.